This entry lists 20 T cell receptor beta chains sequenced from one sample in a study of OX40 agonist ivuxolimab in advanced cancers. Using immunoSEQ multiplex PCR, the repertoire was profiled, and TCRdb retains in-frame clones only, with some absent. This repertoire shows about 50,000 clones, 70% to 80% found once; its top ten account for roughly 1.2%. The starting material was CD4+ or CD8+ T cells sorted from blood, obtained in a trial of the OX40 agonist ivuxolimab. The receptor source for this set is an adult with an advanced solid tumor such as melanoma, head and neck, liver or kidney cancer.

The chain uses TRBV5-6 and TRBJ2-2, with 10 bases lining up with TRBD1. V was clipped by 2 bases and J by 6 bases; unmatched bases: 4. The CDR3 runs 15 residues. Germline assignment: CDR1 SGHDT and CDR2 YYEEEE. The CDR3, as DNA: TGTGCCAGCAGCTTCAGGGACAGGGGTGCCGGGGAGCTGTTTTTT. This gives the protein CASSFRDRGAGELFF.

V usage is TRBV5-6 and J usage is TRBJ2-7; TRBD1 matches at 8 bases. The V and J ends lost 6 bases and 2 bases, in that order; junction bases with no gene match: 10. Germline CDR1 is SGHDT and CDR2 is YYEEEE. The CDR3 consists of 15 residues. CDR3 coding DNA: TGTGCCAGCACCCAACCGGGACAGGAGACCTACGAGCAGTACTTC. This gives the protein CASTQPGQETYEQYF.

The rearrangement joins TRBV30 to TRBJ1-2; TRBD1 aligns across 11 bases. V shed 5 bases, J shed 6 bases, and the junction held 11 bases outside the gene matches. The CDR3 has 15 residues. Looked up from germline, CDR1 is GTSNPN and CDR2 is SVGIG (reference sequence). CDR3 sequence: CAWEDGTGGSDGYTF. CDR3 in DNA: TGTGCCTGGGAGGACGGGACAGGGGGTTCGGATGGCTACACCTTC.

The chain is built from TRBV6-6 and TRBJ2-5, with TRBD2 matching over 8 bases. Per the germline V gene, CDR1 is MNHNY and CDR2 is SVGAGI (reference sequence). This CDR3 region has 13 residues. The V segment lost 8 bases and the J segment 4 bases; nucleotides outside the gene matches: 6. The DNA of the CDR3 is TGTGCCAGCGCAGGACTAGCACGAGAGACCCAGTACTTC. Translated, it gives CASAGLARETQYF.

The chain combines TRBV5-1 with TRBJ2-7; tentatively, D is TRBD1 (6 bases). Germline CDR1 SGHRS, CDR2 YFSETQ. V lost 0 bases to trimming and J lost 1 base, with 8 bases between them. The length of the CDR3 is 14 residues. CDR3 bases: TGCGCCAGCAGCTTGGGGACAGAGTCCTACGAGCAGTACTTC. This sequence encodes CASSLGTESYEQYF.

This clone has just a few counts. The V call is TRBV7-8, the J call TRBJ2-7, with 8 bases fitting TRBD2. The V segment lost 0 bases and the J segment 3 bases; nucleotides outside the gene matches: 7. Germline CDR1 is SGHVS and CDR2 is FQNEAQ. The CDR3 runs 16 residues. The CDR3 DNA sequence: TGTGCCAGCAGCTTAGCAGGGGCCAGCGGGAGCTACGAGCAGTACTTC. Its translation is CASSLAGASGSYEQYF.

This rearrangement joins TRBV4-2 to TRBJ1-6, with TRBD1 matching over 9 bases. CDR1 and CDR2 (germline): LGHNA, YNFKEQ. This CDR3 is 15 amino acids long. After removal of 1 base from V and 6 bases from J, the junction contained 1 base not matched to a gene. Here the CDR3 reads CASSQGDRVNSPLHF. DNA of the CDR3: TGTGCCAGCAGCCAAGGGGACAGGGTTAATTCACCCCTCCACTTT.

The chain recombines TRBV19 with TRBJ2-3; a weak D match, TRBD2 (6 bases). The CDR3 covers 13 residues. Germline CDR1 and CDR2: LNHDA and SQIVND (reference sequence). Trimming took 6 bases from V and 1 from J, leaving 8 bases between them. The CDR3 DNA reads TGTGCCAGTAGAGGGGAGGGCACAGATACGCAGTATTTT. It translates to CASRGEGTDTQYF.

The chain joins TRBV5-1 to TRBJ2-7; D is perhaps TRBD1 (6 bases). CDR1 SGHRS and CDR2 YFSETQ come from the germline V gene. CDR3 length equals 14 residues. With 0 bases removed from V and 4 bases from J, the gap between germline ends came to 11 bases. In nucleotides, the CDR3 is TGCGCCAGCAGCTTGGCAGGGGACCCTTACGAGCAGTACTTC. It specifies CASSLAGDPYEQYF.

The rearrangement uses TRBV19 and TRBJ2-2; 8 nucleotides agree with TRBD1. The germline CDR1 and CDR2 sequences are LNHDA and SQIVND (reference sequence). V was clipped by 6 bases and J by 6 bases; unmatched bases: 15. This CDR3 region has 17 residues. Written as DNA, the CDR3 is TGTGCCAGTAGCTCCAAGGCAGGGGGCGTTGGGGCCGGGGAGCTGTTTTTT. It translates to CASSSKAGGVGAGELFF.

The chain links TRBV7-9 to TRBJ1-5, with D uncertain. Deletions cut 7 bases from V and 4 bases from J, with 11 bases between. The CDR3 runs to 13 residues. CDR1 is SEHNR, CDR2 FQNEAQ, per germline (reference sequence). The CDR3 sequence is CASTNQQNQPQHF. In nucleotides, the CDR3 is TGTGCCAGCACCAATCAGCAAAATCAGCCCCAGCATTTT.

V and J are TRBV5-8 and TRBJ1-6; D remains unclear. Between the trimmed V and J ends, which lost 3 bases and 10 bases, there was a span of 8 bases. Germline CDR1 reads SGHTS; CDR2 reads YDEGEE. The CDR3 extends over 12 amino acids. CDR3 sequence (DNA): TGTGCCAGCAGCTGGGAGGAGTCACCCCTCCACTTT. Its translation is CASSWEESPLHF.

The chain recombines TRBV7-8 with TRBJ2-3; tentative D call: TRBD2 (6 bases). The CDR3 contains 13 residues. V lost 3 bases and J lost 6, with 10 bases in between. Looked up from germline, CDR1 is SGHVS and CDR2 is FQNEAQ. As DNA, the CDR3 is TGTGCCAGCAGCTTGGCGGGACCGGATACGCAGTATTTT. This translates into CASSLAGPDTQYF.

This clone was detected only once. The DNA of the CDR3 is TGCGCCAGCAGCGTGGACAGCTATGGCTACACCTTC. This translates into CASSVDSYGYTF. The chain is built from TRBV5-1 and TRBJ1-2; tentatively, D is TRBD1 (6 bases). CDR3 length: 12 amino acids. The V end was cut by 4 bases, the J end by 4 bases, with 8 bases between. Germline CDR1 SGHRS, CDR2 YFSETQ. Full variable domain (outside the CDR3, taken from reference TRBV5-1 and TRBJ1-2): KAGVTQTPRYLIKTRGQQVTLSCSPISGHRSVSWYQQTPGQGLQFLFEYFSETQRNKGNFPGRFSGRQFSNSRSEMNVSTLELGDSALYLCASSVDSYGYTFGSGTRLTVV.

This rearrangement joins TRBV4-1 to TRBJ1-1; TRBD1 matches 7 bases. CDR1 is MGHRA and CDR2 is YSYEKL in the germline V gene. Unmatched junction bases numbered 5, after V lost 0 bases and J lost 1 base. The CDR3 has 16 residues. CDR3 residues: CASSQDRGESNTEAFF. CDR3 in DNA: TGCGCCAGCAGCCAAGACAGGGGGGAGTCGAACACTGAAGCTTTCTTT.

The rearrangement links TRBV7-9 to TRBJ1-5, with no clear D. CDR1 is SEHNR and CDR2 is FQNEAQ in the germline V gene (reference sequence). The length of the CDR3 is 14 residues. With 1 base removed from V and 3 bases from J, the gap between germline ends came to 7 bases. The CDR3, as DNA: TGTGCCAGCAGCTTAGGAGTCACCAATCAGCCCCAGCATTTT. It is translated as CASSLGVTNQPQHF.

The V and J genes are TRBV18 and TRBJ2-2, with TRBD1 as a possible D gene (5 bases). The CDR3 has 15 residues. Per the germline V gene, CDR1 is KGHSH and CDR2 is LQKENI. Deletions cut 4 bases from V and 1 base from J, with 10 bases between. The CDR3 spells CASSLTTGNTGELFF. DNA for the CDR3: TGTGCCAGCTCACTAACAACAGGGAACACCGGGGAGCTGTTTTTT.

CDR3 sequence: CAWSMTIYGYTF. The CDR3 nucleotides read TGTGCCTGGAGTATGACAATTTATGGCTACACCTTC. The rearrangement joins TRBV30 to TRBJ1-2, with D unclear. Germline values: CDR1 GTSNPN, CDR2 SVGIG (reference sequence). The germline V and J ends were trimmed by 2 bases and 5 bases, with 9 bases remaining between them. The CDR3 runs to 12 residues.

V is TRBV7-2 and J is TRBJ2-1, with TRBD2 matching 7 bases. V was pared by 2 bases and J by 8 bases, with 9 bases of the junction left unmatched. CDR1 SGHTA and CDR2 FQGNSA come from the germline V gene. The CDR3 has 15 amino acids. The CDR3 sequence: CASSLRAIAGHEQFF. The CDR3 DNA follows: TGTGCCAGCAGCTTAAGGGCGATAGCGGGCCATGAGCAGTTCTTC.

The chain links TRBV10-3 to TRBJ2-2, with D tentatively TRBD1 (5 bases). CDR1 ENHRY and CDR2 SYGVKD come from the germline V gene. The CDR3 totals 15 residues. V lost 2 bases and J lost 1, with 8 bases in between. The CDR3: CAISETGLNTGELFF. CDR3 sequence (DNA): TGTGCCATCAGTGAGACAGGATTGAACACCGGGGAGCTGTTTTTT.